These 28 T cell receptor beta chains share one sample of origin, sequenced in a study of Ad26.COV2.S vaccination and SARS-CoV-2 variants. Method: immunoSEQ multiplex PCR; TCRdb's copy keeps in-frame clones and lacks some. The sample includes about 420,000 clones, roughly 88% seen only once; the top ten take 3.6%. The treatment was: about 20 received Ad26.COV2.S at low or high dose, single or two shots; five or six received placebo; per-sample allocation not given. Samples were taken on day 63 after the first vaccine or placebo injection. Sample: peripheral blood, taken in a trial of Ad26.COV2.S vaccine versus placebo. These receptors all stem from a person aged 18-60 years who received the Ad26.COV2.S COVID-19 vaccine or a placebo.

The CDR3 bases are TGTGCCATCAGTGAGTCCCCAGGGGGTGTCGGAGAGACCCAGTACTTC. Amino acids: CAISESPGGVGETQYF. V is TRBV10-3 and J is TRBJ2-5, with TRBD1 matching 7 bases. The CDR3 contains 16 residues. Per the germline V gene, CDR1 is ENHRY and CDR2 is SYGVKD. V was clipped by 0 bases and J by 4 bases; unmatched bases: 8.

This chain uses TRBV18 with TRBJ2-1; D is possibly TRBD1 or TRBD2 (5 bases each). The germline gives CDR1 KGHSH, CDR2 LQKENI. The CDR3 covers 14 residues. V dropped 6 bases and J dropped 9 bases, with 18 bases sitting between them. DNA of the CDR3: TGTGCCAGCTCCCCCGGGGCCACGTTTGGTGAGCAGTTCTTC. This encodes CASSPGATFGEQFF.

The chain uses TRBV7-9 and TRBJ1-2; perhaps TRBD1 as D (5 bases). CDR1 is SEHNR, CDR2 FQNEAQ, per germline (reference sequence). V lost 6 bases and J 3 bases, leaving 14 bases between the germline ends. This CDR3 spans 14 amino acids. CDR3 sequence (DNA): TGTGCCAGCAGTTTTGGGGCGGACCACTATGGCTACACCTTC. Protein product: CASSFGADHYGYTF. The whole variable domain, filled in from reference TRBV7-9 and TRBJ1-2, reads DTGVSQNPRHKITKRGQNVTFRCDPISEHNRLYWYRQTLGQGPEFLTYFQNEAQLEKSRLLSDRFSAERPKGSFSTLEIQRTEQGDSAMYLCASSFGADHYGYTFGSGTRLTVV.

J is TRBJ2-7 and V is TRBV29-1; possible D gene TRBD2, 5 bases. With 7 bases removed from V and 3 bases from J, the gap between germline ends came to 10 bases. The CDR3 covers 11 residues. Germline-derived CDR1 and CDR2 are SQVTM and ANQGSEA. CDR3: CSAGEGYEQYF. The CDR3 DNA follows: TGCAGCGCCGGCGAGGGCTACGAGCAGTACTTC.

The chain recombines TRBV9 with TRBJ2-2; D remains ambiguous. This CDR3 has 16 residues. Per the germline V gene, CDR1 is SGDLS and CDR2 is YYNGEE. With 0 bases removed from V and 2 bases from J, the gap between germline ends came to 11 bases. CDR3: CASSVGSTLNTGELFF. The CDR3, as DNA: TGTGCCAGCAGCGTAGGTTCTACCCTAAACACCGGGGAGCTGTTTTTT. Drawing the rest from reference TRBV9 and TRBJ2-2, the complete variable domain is DSGVTQTPKHLITATGQRVTLRCSPRSGDLSVYWYQQSLDQGLQFLIQYYNGEERAKGNILERFSAQQFPDLHSELNLSSLELGDSALYFCASSVGSTLNTGELFFGEGSRLTVL.

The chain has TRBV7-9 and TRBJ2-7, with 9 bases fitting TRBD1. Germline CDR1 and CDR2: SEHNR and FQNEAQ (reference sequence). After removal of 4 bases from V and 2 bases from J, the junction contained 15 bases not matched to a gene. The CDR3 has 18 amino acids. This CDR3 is CASSSSLMSGQGPYEQYF. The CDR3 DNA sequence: TGTGCCAGCAGCTCCTCTTTAATGTCGGGACAGGGCCCCTACGAGCAGTACTTC.

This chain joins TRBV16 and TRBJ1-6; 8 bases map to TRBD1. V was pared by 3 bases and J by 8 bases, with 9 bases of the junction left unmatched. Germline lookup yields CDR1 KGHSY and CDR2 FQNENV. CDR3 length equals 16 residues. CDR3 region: CASSHTRQGYDSPLHF. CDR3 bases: TGTGCCAGCAGCCATACCCGACAGGGGTATGATTCACCCCTCCACTTT.

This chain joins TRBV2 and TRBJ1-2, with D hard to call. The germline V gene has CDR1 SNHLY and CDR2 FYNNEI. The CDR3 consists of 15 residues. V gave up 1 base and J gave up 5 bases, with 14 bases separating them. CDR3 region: CASSEVPFQAYGYTF. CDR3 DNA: TGTGCCAGCAGTGAAGTACCATTCCAGGCTTATGGCTACACCTTC. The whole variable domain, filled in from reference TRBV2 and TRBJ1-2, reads EPEVTQTPSHQVTQMGQEVILRCVPISNHLYFYWYRQILGQKVEFLVSFYNNEISEKSEIFDDQFSVERPDGSNFTLKIRSTKLEDSAMYFCASSEVPFQAYGYTFGSGTRLTVV.

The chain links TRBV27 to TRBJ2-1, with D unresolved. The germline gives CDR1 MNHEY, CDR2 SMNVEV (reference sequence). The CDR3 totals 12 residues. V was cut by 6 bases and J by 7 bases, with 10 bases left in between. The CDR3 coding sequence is TGTGCCAGCAGCCGAGTTGTGAATGAGCAGTTCTTC. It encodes CASSRVVNEQFF.

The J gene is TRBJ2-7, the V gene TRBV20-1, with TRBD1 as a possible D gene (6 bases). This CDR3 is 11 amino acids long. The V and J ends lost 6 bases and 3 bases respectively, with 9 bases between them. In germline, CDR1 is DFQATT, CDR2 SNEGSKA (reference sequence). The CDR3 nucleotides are TGCAGTGCCGGACAGCTCTACGAGCAGTACTTC. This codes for CSAGQLYEQYF.

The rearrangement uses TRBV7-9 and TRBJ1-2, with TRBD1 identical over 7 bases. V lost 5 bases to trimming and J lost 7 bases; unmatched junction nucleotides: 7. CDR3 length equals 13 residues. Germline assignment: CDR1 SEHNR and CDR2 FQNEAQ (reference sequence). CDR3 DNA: TGTGCCAGCAGCCCGGACAGGATGGGTGGCTACACCTTC. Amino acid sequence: CASSPDRMGGYTF.

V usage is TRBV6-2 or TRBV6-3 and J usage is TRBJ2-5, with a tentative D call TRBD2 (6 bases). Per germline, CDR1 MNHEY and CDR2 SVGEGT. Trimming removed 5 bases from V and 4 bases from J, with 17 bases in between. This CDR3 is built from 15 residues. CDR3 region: CASSPLGSGGETQYF. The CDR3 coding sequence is TGTGCCAGCAGTCCCCTGGGATCCGGGGGAGAGACCCAGTACTTC.

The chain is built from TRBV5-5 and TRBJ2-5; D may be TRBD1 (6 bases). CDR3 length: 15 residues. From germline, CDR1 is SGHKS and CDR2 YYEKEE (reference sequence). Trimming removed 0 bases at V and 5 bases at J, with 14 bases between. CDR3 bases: TGTGCCAGCAGCTTGGAAGGGGGACCGAGGGAGACCCAGTACTTC. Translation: CASSLEGGPRETQYF.

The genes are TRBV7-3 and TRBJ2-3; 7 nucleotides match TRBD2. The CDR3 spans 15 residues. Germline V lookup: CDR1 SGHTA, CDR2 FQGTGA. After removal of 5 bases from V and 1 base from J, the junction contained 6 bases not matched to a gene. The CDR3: CASSRSRGGTDTQYF. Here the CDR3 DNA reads TGTGCCAGCAGCAGATCACGGGGGGGCACAGATACGCAGTATTTT. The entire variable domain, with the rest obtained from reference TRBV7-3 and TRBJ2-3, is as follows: GAGVSQTPSNKVTEKGKYVELRCDPISGHTALYWYRQSLGQGPEFLIYFQGTGAADDSGLPNDRFFAVRPEGSVSTLKIQRTERGDSAVYLCASSRSRGGTDTQYFGPGTRLTVL.

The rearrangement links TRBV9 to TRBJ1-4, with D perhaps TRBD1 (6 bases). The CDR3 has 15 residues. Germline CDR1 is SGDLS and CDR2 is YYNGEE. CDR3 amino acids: CSAQGTGQLNEKLFF. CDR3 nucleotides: TGTTCAGCGCAGGGGACGGGGCAGCTTAATGAAAAACTGTTTTTT.

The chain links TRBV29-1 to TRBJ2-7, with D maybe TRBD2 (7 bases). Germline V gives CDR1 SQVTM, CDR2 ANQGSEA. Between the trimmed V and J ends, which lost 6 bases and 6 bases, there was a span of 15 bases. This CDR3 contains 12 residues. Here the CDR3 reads CSVAIGGAEQYF. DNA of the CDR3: TGCAGCGTCGCCATAGGGGGGGCCGAGCAGTACTTC.

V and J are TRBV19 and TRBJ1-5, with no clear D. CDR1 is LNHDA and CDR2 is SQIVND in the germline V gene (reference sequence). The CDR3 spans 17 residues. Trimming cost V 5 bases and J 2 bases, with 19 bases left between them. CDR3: CASSPSASFPGNQPQHF. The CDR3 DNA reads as TGTGCCAGTAGTCCAAGTGCGTCCTTTCCCGGCAATCAGCCCCAGCATTTT.

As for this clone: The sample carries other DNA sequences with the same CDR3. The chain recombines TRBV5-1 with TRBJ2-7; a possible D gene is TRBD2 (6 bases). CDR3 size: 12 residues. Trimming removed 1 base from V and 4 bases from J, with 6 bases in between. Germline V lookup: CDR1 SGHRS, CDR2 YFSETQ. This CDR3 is CASSLSGYEQYF. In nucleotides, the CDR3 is TGCGCCAGCAGCTTGAGCGGGTACGAGCAGTACTTC.

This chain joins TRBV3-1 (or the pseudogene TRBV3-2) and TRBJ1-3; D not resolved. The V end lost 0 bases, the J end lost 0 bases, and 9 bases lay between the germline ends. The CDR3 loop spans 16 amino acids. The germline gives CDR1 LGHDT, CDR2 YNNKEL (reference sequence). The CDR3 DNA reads TGTGCCAGCAGCCAAGATCAGCGACTCTCTGGAAACACCATATATTTT. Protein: CASSQDQRLSGNTIYF.

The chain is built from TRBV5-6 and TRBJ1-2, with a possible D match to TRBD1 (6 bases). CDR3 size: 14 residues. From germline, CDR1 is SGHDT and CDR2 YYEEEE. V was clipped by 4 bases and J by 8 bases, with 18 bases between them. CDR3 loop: CASSGPQGLEGYTF. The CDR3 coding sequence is TGTGCCAGCAGCGGACCACAGGGTTTGGAGGGCTACACCTTC. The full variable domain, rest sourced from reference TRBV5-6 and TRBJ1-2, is DAGVTQSPTHLIKTRGQQVTLRCSPKSGHDTVSWYQQALGQGPQFIFQYYEEEERQRGNFPDRFSGHQFPNYSSELNVNALLLGDSALYLCASSGPQGLEGYTFGSGTRLTVV.

The CDR3 DNA reads as TGTGCCAGCAGTTTATCGGTCAGCTGGAACACTGAAGCTTTCTTT. It yields the protein CASSLSVSWNTEAFF. The chain recombines TRBV27 with TRBJ1-1, with unresolved D. The V gene lost 0 bases and the J gene lost 1 base, with 9 bases spanning the gap. Per the germline V gene, CDR1 is MNHEY and CDR2 is SMNVEV (reference sequence). This CDR3 contains 15 residues.

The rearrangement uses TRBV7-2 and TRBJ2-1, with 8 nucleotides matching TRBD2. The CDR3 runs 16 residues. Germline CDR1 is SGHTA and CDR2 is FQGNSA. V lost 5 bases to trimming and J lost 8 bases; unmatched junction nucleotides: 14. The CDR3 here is CASSAHGGAILDEQFF. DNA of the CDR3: TGTGCCAGCAGCGCGCACGGGGGGGCCATTTTAGATGAGCAGTTCTTC.

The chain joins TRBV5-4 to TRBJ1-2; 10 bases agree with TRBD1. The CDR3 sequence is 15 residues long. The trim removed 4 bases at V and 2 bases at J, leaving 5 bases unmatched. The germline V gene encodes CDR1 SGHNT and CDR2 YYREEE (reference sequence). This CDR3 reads CASSPGQGGNYGYTF. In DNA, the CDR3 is TGTGCCAGCAGCCCAGGACAGGGGGGAAACTATGGCTACACCTTC.

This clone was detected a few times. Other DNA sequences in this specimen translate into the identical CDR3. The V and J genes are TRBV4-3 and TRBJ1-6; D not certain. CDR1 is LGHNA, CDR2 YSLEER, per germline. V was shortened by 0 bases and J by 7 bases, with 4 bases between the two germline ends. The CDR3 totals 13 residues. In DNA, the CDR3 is TGCGCCAGCAGCCAAGATTTCAATTCACCCCTCCACTTT. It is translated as CASSQDFNSPLHF.

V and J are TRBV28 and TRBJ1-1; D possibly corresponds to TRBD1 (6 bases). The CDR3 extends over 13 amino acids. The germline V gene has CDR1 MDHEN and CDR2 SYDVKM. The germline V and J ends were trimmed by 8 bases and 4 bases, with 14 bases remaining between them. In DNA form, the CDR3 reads TGTGCCAGCGCTTTACAGGGTATCACTGAAGCTTTCTTT. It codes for CASALQGITEAFF.

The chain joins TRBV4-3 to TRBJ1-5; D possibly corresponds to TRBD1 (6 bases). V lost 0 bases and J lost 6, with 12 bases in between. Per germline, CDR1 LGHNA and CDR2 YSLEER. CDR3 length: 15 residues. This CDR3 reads CASSQDKGVSQPQHF. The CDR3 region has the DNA TGCGCCAGCAGCCAAGATAAGGGGGTAAGTCAGCCCCAGCATTTT.

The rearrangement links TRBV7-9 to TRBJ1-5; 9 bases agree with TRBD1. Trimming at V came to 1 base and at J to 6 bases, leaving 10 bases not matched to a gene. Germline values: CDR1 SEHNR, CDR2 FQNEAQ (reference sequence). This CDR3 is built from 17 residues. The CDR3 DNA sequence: TGTGCCAGCAGCTTAGGGCAAGGGACAGGGACCCTTCAGCCCCAGCATTTT. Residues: CASSLGQGTGTLQPQHF. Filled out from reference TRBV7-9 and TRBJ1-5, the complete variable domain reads DTGVSQNPRHKITKRGQNVTFRCDPISEHNRLYWYRQTLGQGPEFLTYFQNEAQLEKSRLLSDRFSAERPKGSFSTLEIQRTEQGDSAMYLCASSLGQGTGTLQPQHFGDGTRLSIL.

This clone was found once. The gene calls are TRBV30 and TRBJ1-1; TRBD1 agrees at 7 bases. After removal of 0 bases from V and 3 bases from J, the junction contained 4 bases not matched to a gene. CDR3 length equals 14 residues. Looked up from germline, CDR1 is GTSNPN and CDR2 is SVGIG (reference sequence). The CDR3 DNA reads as TGTGCCTGGAGTGTTAGTGACAGGGACACTGAAGCTTTCTTT. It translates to CAWSVSDRDTEAFF.